Presented here are 29 T cell receptor beta chains from one specimen sequenced in a study of T cells in Graves' hyperthyroidism and ophthalmopathy (dated by TCRdb to the late 2010s). Libraries were built with multiplex PCR. The sequencer was an Illumina HiSeq 2000. TCR beta CDR3 regions were amplified from RNA transcripts. The first round of RT-PCR for the TCR CDR3 was performed with the HTBI primer set and the Qiagen OneStep RT-PCR kit. TCRdb passed the public sequencing reads through fastp at Q25 and MiXCR, retaining productive beta sequences. All rows with the same CDR3 protein become a single entry with the most common DNA and genes. The sample table shows over 450,000 distinct CDR3 sequences, and roughly a sixth are seen once. Clones ranked in the top ten supply approximately 15% of the sample. The source material was blood. The receptors were gathered from a woman aged 18-29 years with Graves' ophthalmopathy.

The chain links TRBV2 to TRBJ2-7; D is ambiguous. Trimming cost V 6 bases and J 7 bases, with 19 bases left between them. This CDR3 contains 14 residues. CDR1 is SNHLY and CDR2 is FYNNEI in the germline V gene. CDR3 coding DNA: TGTGCCAGCAGCCAAGACCGCACAATGGGGGAGCAGTACTTC. Translated: CASSQDRTMGEQYF.

V usage is TRBV6-1 and J usage is TRBJ2-1; 10 nucleotides match TRBD1. Looked up from germline, CDR1 is MNHNS and CDR2 is SASEGT. The CDR3 consists of 16 residues. With 5 bases clipped from V and 8 bases from J, the junction kept 12 bases outside the gene matches. The DNA for the CDR3 is TGTGCCAGCAGTCTCCAGCGGACAGGGGGTTTGGATGAGCAGTTCTTC. Amino acids: CASSLQRTGGLDEQFF.

The rearrangement links TRBV10-3 to TRBJ2-2; possibly TRBD1 or TRBD2 for D (5 bases each). Trimming removed 5 bases at V and 5 bases at J, with 9 bases between. The CDR3 has 13 amino acids. Germline CDR1 is ENHRY and CDR2 is SYGVKD. In DNA, the CDR3 is TGTGCCATCAGTTACGGGGCGACCGGGGAGCTGTTTTTT. It specifies CAISYGATGELFF.

This clonotype has at least ten counts. The chain joins TRBV28 to TRBJ2-5, with D possibly being TRBD1 or TRBD2 (5 bases each). V lost 8 bases and J 5 bases, leaving 24 bases between the germline ends. The CDR3 loop spans 16 amino acids. From germline, CDR1 is MDHEN and CDR2 SYDVKM. The CDR3 DNA reads TGTGCCAGCGAGGCCCGGGACGAGAGCCGCACGGAGACCCAGTACTTC. Its translation: CASEARDESRTETQYF.

This clonotype was seen a handful of times. This chain uses TRBV19 with TRBJ1-1; TRBD1 agrees at 9 bases. Germline CDR1 LNHDA, CDR2 SQIVND (reference sequence). V was clipped by 4 bases and J by 1 base; unmatched bases: 13. The CDR3 has 18 amino acids. CDR3: CASSNTNGQGIANTEAFF. The CDR3 nucleotides read TGTGCCAGTAGTAACACCAACGGACAGGGGATTGCGAACACTGAAGCTTTCTTT. The variable domain in full, completed from reference TRBV19 and TRBJ1-1, reads DGGITQSPKYLFRKEGQNVTLSCEQNLNHDAMYWYRQDPGQGLRLIYYSQIVNDFQKGDIAEGYSVSREKKESFPLTVTSAQKNPTAFYLCASSNTNGQGIANTEAFFGQGTRLTVV.

This chain links TRBV4-1 with TRBJ1-2; D is unclear. CDR1 MGHRA and CDR2 YSYEKL come from the germline V gene. Trimming removed 0 bases at V and 8 bases at J, with 16 bases between. This CDR3 is built from 15 residues. CDR3 DNA sequence: TGCGCCAGCAGCCAAGATTCAGGACGGTCTGGGGGCTACACCTTC. Translation gives CASSQDSGRSGGYTF.

This clonotype was recorded a few times. The chain links TRBV19 to TRBJ2-5; TRBD2 agrees at 10 bases. The CDR3 runs to 16 residues. Germline V gene data show CDR1 as LNHDA and CDR2 as SQIVND (reference sequence). The V segment lost 5 bases and the J segment 0 bases; nucleotides outside the gene matches: 6. In DNA form, the CDR3 reads TGTGCCAGTAGTGTAACTAGCGGGGCCTACCAAGAGACCCAGTACTTC. Its translation: CASSVTSGAYQETQYF.

This clonotype has a count of ten or more. V usage is TRBV20-1 and J usage is TRBJ2-7; TRBD1 might be the D (5 bases). The CDR3 consists of 13 residues. V dropped 5 bases and J dropped 2 bases, with 13 bases sitting between them. CDR1 DFQATT and CDR2 SNEGSKA come from the germline V gene (reference sequence). CDR3 sequence: CSAEYRSAYEQYF. DNA of the CDR3: TGCAGTGCTGAATACAGGAGTGCCTACGAGCAGTACTTC.

This clonotype was recorded at least ten times. J is TRBJ2-3 and V is TRBV20-1; a weak D match, TRBD2 (6 bases). Trimming took off 5 bases at V and 2 bases at J, with 17 bases between the two ends. This CDR3 has 15 residues. Germline loops: CDR1 DFQATT, CDR2 SNEGSKA (reference sequence). The CDR3 bases are TGCAGTGCTGCCCTGACTAGAGGGGACACAGATACGCAGTATTTT. As protein: CSAALTRGDTDTQYF.

About this clonotype: A much larger clone differs by one base, so this may be a read error. The chain combines TRBV29-1 with TRBJ2-5; perhaps D is TRBD1 or TRBD2 (6 bases each). CDR1 and CDR2 from the germline V gene are SQVTM and ANQGSEA. Trimming pared 7 bases from V and 1 base from J, leaving 25 bases between. The CDR3 is 17 residues long. In nucleotides, the CDR3 is TGCAGCGCAGATCAGATTAGGGGGGCGAGGGCCCAAGAGACCCAGTACTTC. It encodes CSADQIRGARAQETQYF.

This clonotype was detected only a few times. V is TRBV29-1 and J is TRBJ2-7; D tentatively fits TRBD1 or TRBD2 (6 bases each). Germline V gene data show CDR1 as SQVTM and CDR2 as ANQGSEA. V lost 4 bases to trimming and J lost 4 bases, with 14 bases between them. CDR3 size: 13 residues. The DNA for the CDR3 is TGCAGCGTTGTTACGGGGGCGGGGTACGAGCAGTACTTC. It is translated as CSVVTGAGYEQYF.

This clonotype was counted ten times or more. The gene calls are TRBV5-1 and TRBJ1-1; TRBD1 aligns across 8 bases. Trimming removed 4 bases from V and 6 bases from J; junction bases left unmatched: 14. Germline CDR1 SGHRS, CDR2 YFSETQ. The CDR3 extends over 16 amino acids. The CDR3: CASSLEQGEANAEAFF. CDR3 nucleotide sequence: TGCGCCAGCAGCCTTGAACAGGGGGAGGCCAACGCTGAAGCTTTCTTT.

In nucleotides, the CDR3 is TGCAGTGCTAGAGAGACTAGCGGGGGGCGCACAGATACGCAGTATTTT. Translating gives CSARETSGGRTDTQYF. The chain employs TRBV20-1 and TRBJ2-3, with 13 bases matching TRBD2. The junction had 1 base not matched to a gene; V was cut back by 0 bases and J by 1 base. Looked up from germline, CDR1 is DFQATT and CDR2 is SNEGSKA (reference sequence). The CDR3 consists of 16 residues.

Worth noting for this clonotype: A much larger clonotype is one base distant, so this may be a read error. The J gene is TRBJ1-2, the V gene TRBV28, with a tentative D call TRBD1 (5 bases). This CDR3 has 15 amino acids. V lost 7 bases to trimming and J lost 0 bases, with 15 bases between them. Germline V gene data show CDR1 as MDHEN and CDR2 as SYDVKM. This CDR3 is CASTGGSGANYGYTF. In nucleotides, the CDR3 is TGTGCCAGCACGGGGGGTTCCGGAGCTAACTATGGCTACACCTTC.

The table lists this clonotype with many counts. In DNA form, the CDR3 reads TGTGCCAGCAGTTACGCGACAGGGGGTGGCTACACCTTC. Protein product: CASSYATGGGYTF. The chain is built from TRBV6-5 and TRBJ1-2; 9 bases match TRBD1. Germline CDR1 is MNHEY and CDR2 is SVGAGI. V lost 2 bases to trimming and J lost 7 bases; unmatched junction nucleotides: 2. The CDR3 extends over 13 amino acids.

This clonotype was detected ten times or more. The chain joins TRBV7-9 to TRBJ1-4; 9 bases line up with TRBD1. Germline lookup yields CDR1 SEHNR and CDR2 FQNEAQ (reference sequence). The J segment lost 8 bases and the V segment lost 1 base, leaving 5 bases of the junction unmatched. There are 15 residues in the CDR3. The CDR3 reads CASSLERQGEEKLFF. The CDR3 DNA is TGTGCCAGCAGCTTAGAACGACAGGGGGAGGAAAAACTGTTTTTT.

CDR3 protein: CASTGTELAKNIQYF. CDR3 nucleotide sequence: TGTGCCAGCACTGGGACCGAACTAGCCAAAAACATTCAGTACTTC. The chain has TRBV6-1 and TRBJ2-4; the D call may be TRBD1 or TRBD2 (5 bases each). Germline V gives CDR1 MNHNS, CDR2 SASEGT. V gave up 7 bases and J gave up 0 bases, with 13 bases separating them. This CDR3 contains 15 residues.

The rearrangement links TRBV24-1 to TRBJ2-7; 8 nucleotides line up with TRBD1. This CDR3 is 15 amino acids long. Germline assignment: CDR1 KGHDR and CDR2 SFDVKD. Trimming at V came to 3 bases and at J to 4 bases, leaving 7 bases not matched to a gene. This CDR3 reads CATSDPRTGRYEQYF. The CDR3 nucleotides are TGTGCCACCAGTGATCCCAGGACAGGGAGGTACGAGCAGTACTTC.

This clonotype was picked up many times. The chain links TRBV6-6 to TRBJ2-7; the D gene is possibly TRBD1 (6 bases). Germline V gene sequence: CDR1 MNHNY, CDR2 SVGAGI (reference sequence). Trimming took off 2 bases at V and 1 base at J, with 18 bases between the two ends. This CDR3 has 17 residues. CDR3 in DNA: TGTGCCAGCAGTTACACATACAGGGAATATAGTTCCTACGAGCAGTACTTC. The encoded protein is CASSYTYREYSSYEQYF.

Concerning this clonotype itself: One base away lies a much larger clone, so this may be a sequencing read error. Written as DNA, the CDR3 is TGCAGCGTTCGTGGGCTAGCGGCAGCAGATACGCAGTATTTT. The encoded protein is CSVRGLAAADTQYF. The genes are TRBV29-1 and TRBJ2-3; 7 bases line up with TRBD2. The CDR3 loop spans 14 amino acids. Germline V CDR1 and CDR2: SQVTM, ANQGSEA. V gave up 5 bases and J gave up 4 bases; unmatched junction bases: 9.

The gene calls are TRBV5-8 and TRBJ2-2; TRBD1 matches at 7 bases. Germline V gene data show CDR1 as SGHTS and CDR2 as YDEGEE. The CDR3 runs 19 residues. The trim removed 4 bases at V and 7 bases at J, leaving 22 bases unmatched. CDR3 DNA sequence: TGTGCCAGCAGCCGGACGAGGCAGGGGGATCTTCCGATCCGCGGGGAGCTGTTTTTT. This translates into CASSRTRQGDLPIRGELFF.

This chain uses TRBV10-2 with TRBJ1-2; D gene uncertain. Trimming pared 2 bases from V and 4 bases from J, leaving 17 bases between. CDR3 length: 16 residues. Germline V gives CDR1 WSHSY, CDR2 SAAADI. This CDR3 is CASSETWWDASYGYTF. DNA for the CDR3: TGCGCCAGCAGTGAGACTTGGTGGGATGCTAGCTATGGCTACACCTTC.

In its sample, this clonotype was seen a few times. V is TRBV20-1 and J is TRBJ1-2; tentative D call: TRBD1 (5 bases). The CDR3 spans 14 residues. Germline CDR1 is DFQATT and CDR2 is SNEGSKA (reference sequence). The CDR3 nucleotides are TGCAGGGGCCCCTCCGGGCTCGGGGGCTATGGCTACACCTTC. Its protein product is CRGPSGLGGYGYTF.

Of note for this clonotype: The junction differs from germline at one of its ends, possibly a read error. This chain joins TRBV3-1 and TRBJ2-5, with 11 nucleotides matching TRBD2. The CDR3 totals 16 residues. Germline V gene sequence: CDR1 LGHDT, CDR2 YNNKEL (reference sequence). The CDR3 protein is CASSGRLAGFGETQCF. In DNA form, the CDR3 reads TGTGCCAGCAGCGGGCGACTAGCGGGATTCGGGGAGACCCAGTGCTTC.

This clonotype was observed many times. V is TRBV7-2 and J is TRBJ1-2; D ambiguous. Germline values: CDR1 SGHTA, CDR2 FQGNSA. The CDR3 loop spans 14 amino acids. Trimming stripped 6 bases from V and 1 base from J, with 12 bases between. The CDR3 region is CASSPRTDNYGYTF. The CDR3 region has the DNA TGTGCCAGCAGTCCCCGGACGGATAACTATGGCTACACCTTC.

The V call is TRBV28, the J call TRBJ1-2, with TRBD1 identical over 7 bases. CDR1 MDHEN and CDR2 SYDVKM come from the germline V gene. The CDR3 runs to 16 residues. The V and J ends lost 1 base and 8 bases, in that order; junction bases with no gene match: 13. CDR3 sequence: CASSLSDRLSRGGYTF. The CDR3, as DNA: TGTGCCAGCAGTTTATCGGACAGGCTGTCCCGTGGGGGCTACACCTTC.

This clonotype was seen a few times. V and J are TRBV20-1 and TRBJ1-4; 8 positions match TRBD1. Germline CDR1 DFQATT, CDR2 SNEGSKA (reference sequence). This CDR3 has 17 amino acids. Unmatched junction bases numbered 11, after V lost 3 bases and J lost 2 bases. The CDR3 is CSASSRTGYGTNEKLFF. The CDR3 DNA sequence: TGCAGTGCTAGTTCGAGGACAGGGTATGGCACTAATGAAAAACTGTTTTTT.

This clonotype appeared many times. V usage is TRBV25-1 and J usage is TRBJ2-3; D remains ambiguous. V lost 2 bases to trimming and J lost 0 bases, with 6 bases between them. The CDR3 consists of 14 residues. Germline CDR1 is MGHDK and CDR2 is SYGVNS. The CDR3 sequence: CASSEQASTDTQYF. In nucleotides, the CDR3 is TGTGCCAGCAGTGAACAGGCGAGCACAGATACGCAGTATTTT.

This clonotype occurred many times. The gene calls are TRBV11-2 and TRBJ2-2, with a possible D match to TRBD2 (7 bases). Germline-derived CDR1 and CDR2 are SGHAT and FQNNGV. Trimming removed 3 bases at V and 7 bases at J, with 12 bases between. The CDR3 runs 14 residues. The CDR3 protein is CASSLRGGGGELFF. CDR3 in DNA: TGTGCCAGCAGCTTGAGGGGGGGCGGCGGGGAGCTGTTTTTT. The full variable domain, completed using reference TRBV11-2 and TRBJ2-2, is EAGVAQSPRYKIIEKRQSVAFWCNPISGHATLYWYQQILGQGPKLLIQFQNNGVVDDSQLPKDRFSAERLKGVDSTLKIQPAKLEDSAVYLCASSLRGGGGELFFGEGSRLTVL.